Presented here are 17 T cell receptor beta chains from one specimen sequenced in a study of tumor-infiltrating lymphocytes in primary liver carcinoma. From 500 ng of total RNA, TCR beta-specific cDNA was reverse-transcribed using a constant-region primer. Sequencing libraries for TCR beta derived from three nested multiplex PCR rounds that used slightly modified ARM-PCR. The two initial PCR rounds, roughly 11 cycles each, used TRBV1-TRBV30 forward and C-beta reverse primers. TCRdb ran MiXCR on the multiplex PCR reads and lists one entry per CDR3 protein. Of about 60,000 distinct CDR3 sequences in the sample, 71% were seen once. Each 20-30 mg portion of unsorted bulk tissue served as the source for co-extraction of RNA and DNA. The specimen was liver tumor tissue from sampling region 4. Subset noted: tumor region T4, right-lateral pole. These receptors were collected from a man aged 40-49 years with primary liver carcinoma and hepatitis B virus infection.

A remark on this clonotype: A much larger clone differs from this one at a single base, so this may be a read error. The rearrangement links TRBV4-2 to TRBJ2-1, with 14 bases that match TRBD2. CDR1 is LGHNA and CDR2 is YNFKEQ in the germline V gene. There are 16 residues in the CDR3. The CDR3 sequence is CANSQPGLAGDRGQFF. The CDR3 DNA sequence: TGTGCCAACAGCCAGCCGGGACTAGCGGGAGATAGGGGGCAGTTCTTC.

As for this clonotype: A much larger clone differs from this one at a single base, so this may be a read error. The chain joins TRBV6-5 to TRBJ1-6; D gene unclear. The length of the CDR3 is 15 residues. Looked up from germline, CDR1 is MNHEY and CDR2 is SVGAGI. V was shortened by 5 bases and J by 10 bases, with 18 bases between the two germline ends. CDR3 DNA: TGTGCCAGCAGTAAAATCCTTAGGAAGGAGTCACCCCTCCACTTT. Translated: CASSKILRKESPLHF.

The count of this clonotype is one. This chain links TRBV11-1 with TRBJ2-2, with a tentative D call TRBD1 (5 bases). Germline V gene data show CDR1 as SGHAT and CDR2 as FQDESV (reference sequence). Trimming removed 8 bases from V and 6 bases from J, with 19 bases in between. The CDR3 length is 15 residues. CDR3 sequence (DNA): TGTGCCAGCTGCTATACAGGACCTTTATCCGGGGAGCTGTTTTTT. It specifies CASCYTGPLSGELFF.

As regards this clonotype: This may arise from a read error, as a much more abundant clone is one base away. The chain couples TRBV10-3 to TRBJ2-1; 9 positions agree with TRBD2. Germline V gene sequence: CDR1 ENHRY, CDR2 SYGVKD. This CDR3 region has 15 residues. CDR3 coding DNA: TGTGCCATCAGGGCTAGCGGGATCTCCTGCAATGAGCAGTTCTTC. Its translation is CAIRASGISCNEQFF.

A note on this clonotype: Its ends do not fully match the called genes, so a read error is possible. This rearrangement joins TRBV7-8 to TRBJ2-7; D not resolved. Per germline, CDR1 SGHVS and CDR2 FQNEAQ. CDR3 size: 13 residues. This CDR3 reads CTSSFDSAYEQYF. The CDR3 DNA reads as TGCACCAGCAGCTTTGACTCCGCCTACGAGCAGTACTTC. Based on the CDR3 plus reference TRBV7-8 and TRBJ2-7, the full variable domain is GAGVSQSPRYKVAKRGQDVALRCDPISGHVSLFWYQQALGQGPEFLTYFQNEAQLDKSGLPSDRFFAERPEGSVSTLKIQRTQQEDSAVYLCTSSFDSAYEQYFGPGTRLTVT.

As to this clonotype: A read error may account for a junction end that differs from germline. The V call is TRBV11-1, the J call TRBJ2-4; 8 bases agree with TRBD2. This CDR3 comprises 17 residues. Germline CDR1 and CDR2: SGHAT and FQDESV (reference sequence). The CDR3 protein is CARSFPETSETKNIQYF. CDR3 sequence (DNA): TGTGCCAGGAGCTTTCCTGAGACTAGCGAGACCAAAAACATTCAGTACTTC.

Comments on this clonotype: Mismatch with germline at one junction end may stem from a read error. The chain employs TRBV29-1 and TRBJ2-1; 9 bases line up with TRBD1. The CDR3 runs to 12 residues. The germline V gene has CDR1 SQVTM and CDR2 ANQGSEA. The CDR3 loop reads CSASTGGNEQFF. The CDR3 coding sequence is TGCAGCGCCAGTACAGGGGGCAATGAGCAGTTCTTT.

The sample holds many counts of this clonotype. The gene calls are TRBV5-8 and TRBJ1-1; D is ambiguous. Germline CDR1 is SGHTS and CDR2 is YDEGEE. V lost 3 bases and J 1 base, leaving 22 bases between the germline ends. CDR3 length equals 18 residues. The CDR3 spells CASSSSDTLRGSNTEAFF. DNA for the CDR3: TGTGCCAGCAGCTCCTCAGACACCCTGAGAGGTTCGAACACTGAAGCTTTCTTT.

This clonotype was detected a few times. V is TRBV6-1 and J is TRBJ2-7; 7 bases line up with TRBD2. Germline V gene sequence: CDR1 MNHNS, CDR2 SASEGT. The CDR3 is 16 amino acids. Unmatched junction bases numbered 10, after V lost 3 bases and J lost 2 bases. The CDR3 reads CASSEGWLAAPYEQYF. The CDR3 DNA reads as TGTGCCAGCAGTGAGGGTTGGCTAGCGGCCCCCTACGAGCAGTACTTC.

The gene calls are TRBV14 and TRBJ2-7; 7 bases agree with TRBD2. The CDR3 length is 13 residues. Germline CDR1 and CDR2: SGHDN and FVKESK. The CDR3 DNA reads TGTAACAGCAGCCAAGATCAGGAACGGGAGGAGTACTTC. As protein: CNSSQDQEREEYF.

As concerns this clonotype: One end of the junction fails to match germline, which may point to a read error. The chain recombines TRBV6-6 with TRBJ2-3; 7 nucleotides agree with TRBD2. This CDR3 is built from 15 residues. CDR1 and CDR2 from the germline V gene are MNHNY and SVGAGI (reference sequence). CDR3 nucleotide sequence: TGTACCAGCAGTCCCCATGCTAGCGGAACAGATGCGCAGTATTTT. Its protein is CTSSPHASGTDAQYF.

At least ten counts were recorded for this clonotype. The V gene is TRBV30, the J gene TRBJ1-1; D not certain. The CDR3 covers 13 residues. Trimming stripped 4 bases from V and 8 bases from J, with 17 bases between. CDR1 is GTSNPN and CDR2 is SVGIG in the germline V gene (reference sequence). The CDR3 loop reads CAWNVKGGKEAFF. CDR3 nucleotide sequence: TGTGCCTGGAATGTAAAGGGAGGTAAAGAAGCTTTCTTT. Full variable domain (remainder filled in from reference TRBV30 and TRBJ1-1): SQTIHQWPATLVQPVGSPLSLECTVEGTSNPNLYWYRQAAGRGLQLLFYSVGIGQISSEVPQNLSASRPQDRQFILSSKKLLLSDSGFYLCAWNVKGGKEAFFGQGTRLTVV.

The chain joins TRBV12-3 or TRBV12-4 to TRBJ1-5; TRBD1 aligns across 10 bases. The CDR3 loop spans 13 amino acids. V lost 10 bases, J lost 7 bases, and 7 bases stayed unmatched. Written as DNA, the CDR3 is TGTGCCAATAGTTGGGACAGGGGACAGCCCCAGCATTTT. It codes for CANSWDRGQPQHF.

This clonotype has just a few counts. A much larger clone lies one base from this, so it may be a read error. The rearrangement links TRBV7-8 to TRBJ2-5; 8 bases align to TRBD2. Per germline, CDR1 SGHVS and CDR2 FQNEAQ. There are 13 residues in the CDR3. CDR3 amino acids: CTSTLGGVETQYF. CDR3 nucleotide sequence: TGTACCAGCACTCTCGGGGGGGTAGAGACCCAGTACTTC.

This clonotype was observed once. This may arise from a read error, as a much more abundant clone is one base away. The gene calls are TRBV29-1 and TRBJ2-1; D may be TRBD1 or TRBD2 (5 bases each). The CDR3 is 12 residues long. Germline values: CDR1 SQVTM, CDR2 ANQGSEA. In DNA form, the CDR3 reads TGCAGCGCTACGGAGGCCACAGGTGAGCATTTCTTC. Its protein product is CSATEATGEHFF.

The V and J genes are TRBV6-2 or TRBV6-3 and TRBJ2-5; 12 bases map to TRBD2. Unmatched junction bases numbered 12, after V lost 9 bases and J lost 4 bases. CDR1 and CDR2 (germline): MNHEY, SVGEGT. The CDR3 runs to 16 residues. This CDR3 is CARSSTSGRLGETQYF. The CDR3, as DNA: TGTGCCAGAAGCTCAACTAGCGGGAGGTTGGGAGAGACCCAGTACTTC.

Concerning this clonotype itself: One end of the junction does not line up with germline, which may come from a read error. The chain has TRBV11-2 and TRBJ2-2; D might be TRBD2 (5 bases). In germline, CDR1 is SGHAT, CDR2 FQNNGV. This CDR3 has 17 residues. CDR3 coding DNA: TGCGCCAGCAGCTTAACATTAGGAGGAGCGAACACCGGGGAGCTGGTTTTT. Amino acid sequence: CASSLTLGGANTGELVF.